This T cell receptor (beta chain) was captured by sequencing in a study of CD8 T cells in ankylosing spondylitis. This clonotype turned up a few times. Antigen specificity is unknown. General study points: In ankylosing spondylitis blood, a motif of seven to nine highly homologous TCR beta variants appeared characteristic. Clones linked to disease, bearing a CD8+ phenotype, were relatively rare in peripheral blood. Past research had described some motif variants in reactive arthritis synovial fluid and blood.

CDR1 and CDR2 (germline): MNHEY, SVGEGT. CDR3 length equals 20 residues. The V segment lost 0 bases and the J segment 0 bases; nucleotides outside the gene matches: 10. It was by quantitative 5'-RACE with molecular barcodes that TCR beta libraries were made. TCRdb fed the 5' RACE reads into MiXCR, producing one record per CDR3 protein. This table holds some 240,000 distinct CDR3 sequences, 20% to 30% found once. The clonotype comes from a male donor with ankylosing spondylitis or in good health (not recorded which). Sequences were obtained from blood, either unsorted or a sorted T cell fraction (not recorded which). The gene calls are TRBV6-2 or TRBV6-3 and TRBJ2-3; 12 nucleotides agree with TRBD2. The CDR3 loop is CASSYSGLAGYSPSTDTQYF. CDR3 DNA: TGTGCCAGCAGTTACTCCGGACTAGCGGGGTACTCCCCTAGCACAGATACGCAGTATTTT.